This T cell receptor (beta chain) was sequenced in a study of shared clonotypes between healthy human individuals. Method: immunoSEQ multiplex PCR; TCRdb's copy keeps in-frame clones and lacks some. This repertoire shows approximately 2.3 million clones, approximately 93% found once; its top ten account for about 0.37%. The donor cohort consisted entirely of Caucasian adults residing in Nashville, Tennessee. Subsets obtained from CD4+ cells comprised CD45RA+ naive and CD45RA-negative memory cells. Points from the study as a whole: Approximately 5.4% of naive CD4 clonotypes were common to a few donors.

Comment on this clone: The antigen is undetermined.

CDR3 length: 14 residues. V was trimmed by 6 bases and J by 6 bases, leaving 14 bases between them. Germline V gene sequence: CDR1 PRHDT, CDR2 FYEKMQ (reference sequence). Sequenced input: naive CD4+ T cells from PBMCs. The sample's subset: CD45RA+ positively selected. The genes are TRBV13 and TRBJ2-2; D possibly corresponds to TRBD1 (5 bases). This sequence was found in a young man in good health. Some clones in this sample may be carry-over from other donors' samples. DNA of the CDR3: TGTGCCAGCAGTAGGGGTGGAAGGGCCGGGGAGCTGTTTTTT. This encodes CASSRGGRAGELFF.